This TCR beta chain is from a study of OX40 agonist ivuxolimab in advanced cancers. Study context: The patients received ivuxolimab by intravenous route every 2 weeks at 0.01 to 10 mg/kg.

The data were produced by immunoSEQ multiplex PCR, yet TCRdb's version contains in-frame clones alone and is incomplete. Among roughly 43,000 clones, 70% to 85% were seen once, and the ten largest hold around 2%. The CDR3 has 11 residues. With respect to this clone: Its antigen is still unknown.

Blood sampling was done at baseline, cycle 4 day 1, and cycle 7 day 1. Overall study results and limits: Certain nonresponding patients likewise had low normalized T-cell clonal expansion. The CD4+ and CD8+ T cells in the blood had expanded clonally by week 6 at 0.1 to 3.0 mg/kg.

The gene calls are TRBV21-1 and TRBJ2-5; the D segment call TRBD2 is taken from the table without a DNA check. TRBV21-1 is noted as a pseudogene. The sample was CD4+ or CD8+ T cells sorted from blood, taken in a trial of the OX40 agonist ivuxolimab. The TCR sequence derives from an adult with an advanced solid tumor such as melanoma, head and neck, liver or kidney cancer. The CDR3 coding sequence is TGTGCCAGCAGCGCTATTACGACCCAGTACTTC. Translation gives CASSAITTQYF.